The 18 T cell receptor beta chains below come from one sample, sequenced in a study of early T cells in non-severe SARS-CoV-2 infection. TCRdb re-called the 5' RACE reads with MiXCR, one entry per CDR3 protein. The sample holds 75,000 or so distinct CDR3 sequences, 14% seen once. The sequenced material came from whole blood. Source of these receptors: an adult who was a healthcare worker with PCR-confirmed SARS-CoV-2 infection or an uninfected control (not recorded which).

This clonotype was seen a few times. For the CDR3, the DNA is TGTGCCAGCTCCGCGATGGGCAGGGCCGAAGGAAACACCATATATTTT. Its protein is CASSAMGRAEGNTIYF. The rearrangement uses TRBV18 and TRBJ1-3; perhaps TRBD1 as D (5 bases). The V gene's germline CDR1 is KGHSH and CDR2 LQKENI. The CDR3 has 16 residues. With 6 bases removed from V and 4 bases from J, the gap between germline ends came to 19 bases.

This clonotype turned up a few times. The genes are TRBV4-2 and TRBJ1-2, with D maybe TRBD1 (6 bases). Trimming stripped 2 bases from V and 0 bases from J, with 13 bases between. CDR1 and CDR2 from the germline V gene are LGHNA and YNFKEQ. The CDR3 loop spans 16 amino acids. CDR3 bases: TGTGCCAGCAGCCAAATGGACAGAACGCCTAACTATGGCTACACCTTC. The encoded protein is CASSQMDRTPNYGYTF.

This clonotype has more than one count but fewer than ten. The V gene is TRBV7-9, the J gene TRBJ2-1; 12 bases line up with TRBD1. CDR3 length: 13 residues. V lost 1 base and J lost 13; bases outside the gene matches: 2. Per germline, CDR1 SEHNR and CDR2 FQNEAQ (reference sequence). The CDR3 DNA reads TGTGCCAGCAGCTTAGAGGGGACAGGGGGCCAGTTCTTC. As protein: CASSLEGTGGQFF.

This chain joins TRBV7-8 and TRBJ1-6; D may be TRBD1 (6 bases). This CDR3 region has 15 residues. V lost 2 bases, J lost 7 bases, and 12 bases lay in between. From germline, CDR1 is SGHVS and CDR2 FQNEAQ. The CDR3 protein is CASSLTGKPNSPLHF. The CDR3 DNA reads as TGTGCCAGCAGCTTAACAGGGAAACCGAATTCACCCCTCCACTTT. Supplemented by reference TRBV7-8 and TRBJ1-6, the full variable domain reads GAGVSQSPRYKVAKRGQDVALRCDPISGHVSLFWYQQALGQGPEFLTYFQNEAQLDKSGLPSDRFFAERPEGSVSTLKIQRTQQEDSAVYLCASSLTGKPNSPLHFGNGTRLTVT.

This clonotype was seen at least ten times. The chain joins TRBV6-2 or TRBV6-3 to TRBJ2-5; 9 bases are a match to TRBD2. In germline, CDR1 is MNHEY, CDR2 SVGEGT. Trimming at V came to 4 bases and at J to 5 bases, leaving 2 bases not matched to a gene. The CDR3 has 13 residues. The CDR3 DNA is TGTGCCAGCAGTTCGGGACTAGCTGAGACCCAGTACTTC. It translates to CASSSGLAETQYF.

The J gene is TRBJ2-2, the V gene TRBV7-2, with TRBD1 as a possible D gene (5 bases). The CDR3 consists of 13 residues. CDR1 is SGHTA, CDR2 FQGNSA, per germline. The V gene lost 5 bases and the J gene lost 5 bases, with 9 bases spanning the gap. CDR3 DNA sequence: TGTGCCAGCAGCCTTGACAGTACCGGGGAGCTGTTTTTT. Translated: CASSLDSTGELFF.

V and J are TRBV29-1 and TRBJ2-6; perhaps TRBD1 as D (5 bases). The CDR3 has 14 amino acids. Deletions cut 7 bases from V and 4 bases from J, with 14 bases between. Germline lookup yields CDR1 SQVTM and CDR2 ANQGSEA. CDR3 sequence reads: CSAQGESGANVLTF. The CDR3 DNA sequence: TGCAGCGCACAAGGGGAATCCGGGGCCAACGTCCTGACTTTC.

The chain couples TRBV5-1 to TRBJ2-3; possibly TRBD1 or TRBD2 for D (6 bases each). Trimming removed 5 bases from V and 3 bases from J, with 19 bases in between. CDR1 and CDR2 from the germline V gene are SGHRS and YFSETQ. The CDR3 length is 16 residues. CDR3 nucleotide sequence: TGCGCCAGCAGTTTGTCGGGGGCAGGGGTGACAGATACGCAGTATTTT. This translates into CASSLSGAGVTDTQYF.

J is TRBJ1-4 and V is TRBV6-5; D remains ambiguous. Germline V gene lookup returns CDR1 MNHEY and CDR2 SVGAGI. The germline V and J ends were trimmed by 2 bases and 0 bases, with 7 bases remaining between them. CDR3 length equals 15 residues. CDR3 residues: CASSYEAATNEKLFF. CDR3 DNA sequence: TGTGCCAGCAGTTACGAGGCAGCAACTAATGAAAAACTGTTTTTT.

The V call is TRBV11-1, the J call TRBJ1-6, with TRBD1 as a possible D gene (6 bases). CDR1 and CDR2 (germline): SGHAT, FQDESV (reference sequence). This CDR3 contains 18 residues. Trimming removed 5 bases from V and 8 bases from J, with 25 bases in between. CDR3 DNA: TGTGCCAGCAGCAGCCAATCCGGGACACCTCAGGTTGATTCACCCCTCCACTTT. It yields the protein CASSSQSGTPQVDSPLHF.

This clonotype was observed a handful of times. The rearrangement links TRBV6-6 to TRBJ2-7; 12 bases are a match to TRBD2. The germline CDR1 and CDR2 sequences are MNHNY and SVGAGI (reference sequence). This CDR3 has 16 amino acids. The ends lost 5 bases at V and 2 bases at J; junction bases unmatched: 7. This CDR3 is CASSPILAGGPYEQYF. Here the CDR3 DNA reads TGTGCCAGCAGTCCGATACTAGCGGGGGGCCCCTACGAGCAGTACTTC.

The genes are TRBV29-1 and TRBJ2-4, with D possibly being TRBD2 (5 bases). From germline, CDR1 is SQVTM and CDR2 ANQGSEA. CDR3 length: 13 amino acids. Deletions cut 4 bases from V and 3 bases from J, with 10 bases between. The CDR3 DNA sequence: TGCAGCGTTGTCCCGGGGAGCAAAAACATTCAGTACTTC. It encodes CSVVPGSKNIQYF.

This rearrangement joins TRBV3-2 to TRBJ1-1. TRBV3-2 is annotated as a pseudogene. The CDR3 sequence is 12 residues long. The CDR3 sequence: CASSFENTEAFF. CDR3 in DNA: TGTGCCAGCAGCTTTGAGAACACTGAAGCTTTCTTT.

As DNA, the CDR3 is TGCAGTGCTAGAAAGCCTAGCGGGGGGCAAGAGACCCAGTACTTC. Its translation is CSARKPSGGQETQYF. This chain joins TRBV20-1 and TRBJ2-5, with TRBD2 matching over 11 bases. The V gene's germline CDR1 is DFQATT and CDR2 SNEGSKA (reference sequence). The V segment lost 2 bases and the J segment 2 bases; nucleotides outside the gene matches: 4. The CDR3 contains 15 residues.

CDR3 in amino acids: CASSVSTNTEAFF. The DNA for the CDR3 is TGTGCCAGCAGTGTATCAACGAACACTGAAGCTTTCTTT. The J gene is TRBJ1-1, the V gene TRBV6-1; D ambiguous. Trimming stripped 4 bases from V and 1 base from J, with 7 bases between. Germline CDR1 reads MNHNS; CDR2 reads SASEGT. The CDR3 totals 13 residues.

This rearrangement joins TRBV7-9 to TRBJ2-6; 9 bases map to TRBD1. V shed 8 bases, J shed 0 bases, and the junction held 14 bases outside the gene matches. Germline CDR1 reads SEHNR; CDR2 reads FQNEAQ (reference sequence). This CDR3 has 19 amino acids. CDR3 sequence reads: CASRRRGTGSDSGANVLTF. CDR3 bases: TGTGCCAGCCGTAGGAGGGGGACAGGGTCGGACTCTGGGGCCAACGTCCTGACTTTC.

This clonotype occurred a few times. The chain is built from TRBV29-1 and TRBJ1-2, with D possibly TRBD1 on 5 matching bases. V shed 7 bases and J shed 0 bases, with 9 bases lying between them. Germline loops: CDR1 SQVTM, CDR2 ANQGSEA. The CDR3 runs to 12 residues. Written as DNA, the CDR3 is TGCAGCGCCACAGGTCCTAACTATGGCTACACCTTC. This translates into CSATGPNYGYTF. Combining the CDR3 with reference TRBV29-1 and TRBJ1-2 gives the whole variable domain SAVISQKPSRDICQRGTSLTIQCQVDSQVTMMFWYRQQPGQSLTLIATANQGSEATYESGFVIDKFPISRPNLTFSTLTVSNMSPEDSSIYLCSATGPNYGYTFGSGTRLTVV.

The CDR3 loop reads CASSDSQGAGELFF. The CDR3 DNA sequence: TGTGCCAGCAGTGACTCACAGGGCGCCGGGGAGCTGTTTTTT. This chain links TRBV6-4 with TRBJ2-2, with a weak D call TRBD1 (6 bases). CDR1 and CDR2 from the germline V gene are MRHNA and SNTAGT. V shed 0 bases and J shed 6 bases, with 8 bases lying between them. CDR3 length: 14 residues.